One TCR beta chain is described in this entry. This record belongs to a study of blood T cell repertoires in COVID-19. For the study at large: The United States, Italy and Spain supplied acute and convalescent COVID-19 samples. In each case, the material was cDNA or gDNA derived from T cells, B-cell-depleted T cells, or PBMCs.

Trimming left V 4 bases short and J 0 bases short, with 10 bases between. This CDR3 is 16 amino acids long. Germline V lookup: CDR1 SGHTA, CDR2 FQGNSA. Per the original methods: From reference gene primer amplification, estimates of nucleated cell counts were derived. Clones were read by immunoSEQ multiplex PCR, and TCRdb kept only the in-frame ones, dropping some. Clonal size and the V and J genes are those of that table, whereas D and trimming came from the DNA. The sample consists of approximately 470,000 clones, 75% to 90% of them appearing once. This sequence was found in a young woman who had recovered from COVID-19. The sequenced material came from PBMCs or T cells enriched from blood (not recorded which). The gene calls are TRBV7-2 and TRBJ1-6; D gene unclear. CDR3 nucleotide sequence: TGTGCCAGCAGCTCTGTTCCCAGCTCCTATAATTCACCCCTCCACTTT. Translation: CASSSVPSSYNSPLHF.